The 2 T cell receptor beta chains reported below all come from one sample, sequenced in a study of T-cell memory formation after mild COVID-19. TCRdb reprocessed the 5' RACE reads with MiXCR, giving one entry per CDR3 protein. The sample includes 210,000 or so distinct CDR3 sequences, 15% to 20% of them seen just once. Sequencing was carried out using PBMCs or a T cell subset sorted from them (not recorded which). Receptors were obtained from an adult woman who had mild COVID-19 (a few samples of this study predate the infection). Cell type and time point are not known.

V and J are TRBV12-3 or TRBV12-4 and TRBJ2-7, with a tentative D call TRBD1 (5 bases). The CDR3 has 13 residues. V lost 5 bases, J lost 1 base, and 9 bases lay in between. The CDR3 nucleotides read TGTGCCAGCAGTACAGGTACTTCCTACGAGCAGTACTTC. Its translation: CASSTGTSYEQYF.

This rearrangement joins TRBV12-3 or TRBV12-4 to TRBJ2-1; 16 nucleotides match TRBD2. The CDR3 is 17 residues long. With 4 bases clipped from V and 5 bases from J, the junction kept 5 bases outside the gene matches. CDR3 amino acids: CASSSGLAGGLDNEQFF. In nucleotides, the CDR3 is TGTGCCAGCAGTTCGGGACTAGCGGGAGGGCTTGACAATGAGCAGTTCTTC.